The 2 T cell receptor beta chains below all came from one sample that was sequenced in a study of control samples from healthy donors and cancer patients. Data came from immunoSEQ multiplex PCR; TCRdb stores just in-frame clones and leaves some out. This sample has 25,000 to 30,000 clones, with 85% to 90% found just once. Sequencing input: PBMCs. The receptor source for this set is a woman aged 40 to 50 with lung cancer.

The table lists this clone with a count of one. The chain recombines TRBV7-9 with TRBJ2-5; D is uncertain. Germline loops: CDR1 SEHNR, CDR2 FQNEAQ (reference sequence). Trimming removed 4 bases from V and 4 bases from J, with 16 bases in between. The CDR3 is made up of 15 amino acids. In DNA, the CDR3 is TGTGCCAGCAGCTCATTAGGTGTAAGCCGAGAGACCCAGTACTTC. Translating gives CASSSLGVSRETQYF.

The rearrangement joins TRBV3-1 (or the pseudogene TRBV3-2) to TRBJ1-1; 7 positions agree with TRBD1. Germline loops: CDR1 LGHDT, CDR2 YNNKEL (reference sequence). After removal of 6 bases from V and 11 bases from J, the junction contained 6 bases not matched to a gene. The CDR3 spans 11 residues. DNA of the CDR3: TGTGCCAGCAGTCTACAGGGGCGTGCTTTCTTT. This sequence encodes CASSLQGRAFF.